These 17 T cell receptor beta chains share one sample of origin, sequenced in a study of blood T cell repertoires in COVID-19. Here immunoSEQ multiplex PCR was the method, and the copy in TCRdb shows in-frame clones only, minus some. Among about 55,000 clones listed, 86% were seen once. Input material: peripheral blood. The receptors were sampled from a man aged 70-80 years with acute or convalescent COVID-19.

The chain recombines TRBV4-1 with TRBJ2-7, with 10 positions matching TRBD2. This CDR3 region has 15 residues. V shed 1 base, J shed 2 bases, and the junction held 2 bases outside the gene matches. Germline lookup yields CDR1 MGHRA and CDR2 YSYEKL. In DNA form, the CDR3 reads TGCGCCAGCAGCCAAGGAGGACTAGCGGCCTACGAGCAGTACTTC. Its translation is CASSQGGLAAYEQYF.

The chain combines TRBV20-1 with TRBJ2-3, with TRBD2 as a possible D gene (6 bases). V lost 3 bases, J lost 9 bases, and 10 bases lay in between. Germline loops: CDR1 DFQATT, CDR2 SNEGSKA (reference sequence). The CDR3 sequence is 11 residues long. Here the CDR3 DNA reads TGCAGTGCTAGTCCGCGGGAAACGCAGTATTTT. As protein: CSASPRETQYF.

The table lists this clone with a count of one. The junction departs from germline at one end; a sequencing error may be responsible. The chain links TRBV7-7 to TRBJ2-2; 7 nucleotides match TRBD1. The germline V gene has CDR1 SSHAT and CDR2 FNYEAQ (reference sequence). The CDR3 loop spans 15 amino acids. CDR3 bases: TGTGCTAGCAGCCCTCGACAGGGTGACACCGGGGAGCTGTTTTTT. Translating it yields CASSPRQGDTGELFF.

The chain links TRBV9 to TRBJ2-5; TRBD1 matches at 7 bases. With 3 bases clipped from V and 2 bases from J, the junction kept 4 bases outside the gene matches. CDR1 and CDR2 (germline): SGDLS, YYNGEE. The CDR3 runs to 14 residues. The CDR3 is CASSESGQQETQYF. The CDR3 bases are TGTGCCAGCAGCGAATCGGGACAGCAAGAGACCCAGTACTTC.

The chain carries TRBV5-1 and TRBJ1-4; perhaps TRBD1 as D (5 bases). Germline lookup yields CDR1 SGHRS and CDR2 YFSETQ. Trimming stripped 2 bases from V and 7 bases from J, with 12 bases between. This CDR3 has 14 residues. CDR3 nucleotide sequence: TGCGCCAGCAGCTTAGGGGTGGTTTCTGAAAAACTGTTTTTT. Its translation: CASSLGVVSEKLFF.

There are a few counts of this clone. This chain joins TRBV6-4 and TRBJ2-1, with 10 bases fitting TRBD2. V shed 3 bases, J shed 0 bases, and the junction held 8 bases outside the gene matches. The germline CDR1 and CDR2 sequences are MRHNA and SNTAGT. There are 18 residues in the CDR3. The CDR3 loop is CASSEWLAGESSYNEQFF. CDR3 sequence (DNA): TGTGCCAGCAGTGAATGGCTAGCGGGAGAGTCCTCCTACAATGAGCAGTTCTTC.

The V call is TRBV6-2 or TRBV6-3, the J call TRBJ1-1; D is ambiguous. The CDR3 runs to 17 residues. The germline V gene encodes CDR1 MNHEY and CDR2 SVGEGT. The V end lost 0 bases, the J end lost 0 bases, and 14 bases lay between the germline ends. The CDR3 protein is CASSYSRAARMNTEAFF. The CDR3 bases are TGTGCCAGCAGTTACTCAAGAGCAGCGCGCATGAACACTGAAGCTTTCTTT.

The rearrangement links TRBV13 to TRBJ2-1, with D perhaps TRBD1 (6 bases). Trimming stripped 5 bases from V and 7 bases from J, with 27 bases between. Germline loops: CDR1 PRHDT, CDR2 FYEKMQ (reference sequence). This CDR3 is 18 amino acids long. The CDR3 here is CASSLLQKRTESNNEQFF. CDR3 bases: TGTGCCAGCAGCCTACTTCAGAAACGGACAGAAAGTAATAATGAGCAGTTCTTC.

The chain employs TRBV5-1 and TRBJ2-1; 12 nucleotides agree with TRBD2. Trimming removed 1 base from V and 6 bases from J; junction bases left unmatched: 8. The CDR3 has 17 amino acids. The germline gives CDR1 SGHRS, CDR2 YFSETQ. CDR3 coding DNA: TGCGCCAGCAGCTTGAATAACCTAGCGGGAGGGCCCAATGAGCAGTTCTTC. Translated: CASSLNNLAGGPNEQFF.

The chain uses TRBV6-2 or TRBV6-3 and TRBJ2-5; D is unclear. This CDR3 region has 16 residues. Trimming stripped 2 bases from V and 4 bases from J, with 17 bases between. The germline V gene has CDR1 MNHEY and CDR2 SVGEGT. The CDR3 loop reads CASSYRGLGSLETQYF. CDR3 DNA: TGTGCCAGCAGTTACCGTGGCCTAGGTTCCCTAGAGACCCAGTACTTC.

In DNA form, the CDR3 reads TGTGCCAGCAGCTTTTTATCGGGATTGGGCGGGGAGCTGTTTTTT. This translates into CASSFLSGLGGELFF. V gene TRBV7-9 combines with J gene TRBJ2-2; TRBD2 is a possible D gene (5 bases). The CDR3 totals 15 residues. Germline assignment: CDR1 SEHNR and CDR2 FQNEAQ (reference sequence). Deletions cut 3 bases from V and 7 bases from J, with 15 bases between.

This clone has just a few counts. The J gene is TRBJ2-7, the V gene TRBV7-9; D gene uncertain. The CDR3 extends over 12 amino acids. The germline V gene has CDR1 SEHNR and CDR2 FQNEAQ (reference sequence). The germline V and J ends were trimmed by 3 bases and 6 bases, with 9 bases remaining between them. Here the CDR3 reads CASSFLGAEQYF. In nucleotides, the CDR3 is TGTGCCAGCAGCTTTCTGGGCGCCGAGCAGTACTTC.

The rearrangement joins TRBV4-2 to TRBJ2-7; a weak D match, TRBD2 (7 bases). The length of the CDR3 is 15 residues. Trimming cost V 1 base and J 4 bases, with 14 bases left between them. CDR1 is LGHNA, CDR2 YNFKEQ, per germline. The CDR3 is CASSQVSGGGYEQYF. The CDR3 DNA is TGTGCCAGCAGCCAAGTCTCGGGGGGCGGTTACGAGCAGTACTTC.

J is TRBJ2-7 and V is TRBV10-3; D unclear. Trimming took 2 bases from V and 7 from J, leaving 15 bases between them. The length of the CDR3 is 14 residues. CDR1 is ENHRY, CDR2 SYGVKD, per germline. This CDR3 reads CAISERSPIREQYF. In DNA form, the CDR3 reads TGTGCCATCAGTGAGCGGTCCCCGATCCGAGAGCAGTACTTC.

The CDR3 is CASSSDRASNQPQHF. The CDR3 DNA reads as TGTGCCAGCAGCTCGGACAGGGCCAGCAATCAGCCCCAGCATTTT. This chain links TRBV5-5 with TRBJ1-5, with TRBD1 matching 8 bases. The CDR3 runs 15 residues. The germline V gene encodes CDR1 SGHKS and CDR2 YYEKEE (reference sequence). J lost 1 base, V lost 3 bases, and 3 bases had no gene match.

The CDR3: CASSVQGFHTEAFF. The CDR3, as DNA: TGTGCCAGCAGCGTACAGGGATTTCACACTGAAGCTTTCTTT. The chain combines TRBV5-4 with TRBJ1-1, with TRBD1 as a possible D gene (6 bases). CDR3 length: 14 residues. From germline, CDR1 is SGHNT and CDR2 YYREEE (reference sequence). V was cut by 4 bases and J by 3 bases, with 13 bases left in between. Drawing the rest from reference TRBV5-4 and TRBJ1-1, the complete variable domain is ETGVTQSPTHLIKTRGQQVTLRCSSQSGHNTVSWYQQALGQGPQFIFQYYREEENGRGNFPPRFSGLQFPNYSSELNVNALELDDSALYLCASSVQGFHTEAFFGQGTRLTVV.

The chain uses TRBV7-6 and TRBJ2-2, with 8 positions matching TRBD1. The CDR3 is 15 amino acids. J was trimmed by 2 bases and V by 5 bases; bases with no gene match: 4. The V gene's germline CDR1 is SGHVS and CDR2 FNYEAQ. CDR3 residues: CASSRGQGNTGELFF. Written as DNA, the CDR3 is TGTGCCAGCAGCAGAGGACAGGGTAACACCGGGGAGCTGTTTTTT.